The 4 T cell receptor beta chains below come from one sample, sequenced in a study of cytomegalovirus exposure and HLA in healthy donors. The PCR ran on 60 Vbeta and 13 Jbeta primers. The repertoire was sequenced with immunoSEQ multiplex PCR; TCRdb's copy has only in-frame clones and lacks some. This sample has about 120,000 clones, with approximately 71% found just once. Sequenced material: PBMCs. All receptors come from a woman between 45 and 60 years old in good health and CMV-seronegative.

The chain uses TRBV7-6 and TRBJ2-2; TRBD2 matches 11 bases. Germline V gives CDR1 SGHVS, CDR2 FNYEAQ. The CDR3 extends over 16 amino acids. V gave up 4 bases and J gave up 4 bases; unmatched junction bases: 5. CDR3 sequence reads: CASSSHSGRGTGELFF. CDR3 in DNA: TGTGCCAGCAGCTCCCATAGCGGGAGGGGCACCGGGGAGCTGTTTTTT.

V is TRBV29-1 and J is TRBJ1-1, with unresolved D. CDR3 length equals 11 residues. V was clipped by 7 bases and J by 10 bases, with 16 bases between them. CDR1 is SQVTM, CDR2 ANQGSEA, per germline. In DNA form, the CDR3 reads TGCAGCGCATCGGAGGGTTCGCGAGCTTTCTTT. Amino acids: CSASEGSRAFF.

V and J are TRBV6-5 and TRBJ2-2; possible D gene TRBD2, 5 bases. V lost 8 bases to trimming and J lost 7 bases, with 17 bases between them. Germline V gives CDR1 MNHEY, CDR2 SVGAGI. The CDR3 consists of 14 residues. The CDR3 nucleotides are TGTGCCAGCCGAACTAGAAGGGAAGTCGGGGAGCTGTTTTTT. This gives the protein CASRTRREVGELFF.

The chain joins TRBV5-1 to TRBJ1-1; TRBD1 agrees at 7 bases. Losses at the gene ends were 0 bases for V and 5 bases for J; bases not matched to a gene: 7. This CDR3 has 15 amino acids. Germline CDR1 and CDR2: SGHRS and YFSETQ. The CDR3 is CASSLGQGTGTEAFF. The CDR3 DNA reads as TGCGCCAGCAGCTTGGGACAGGGTACGGGGACTGAAGCTTTCTTT.